A single sample gave rise to the 16 T cell receptor beta chains below, sequenced in a study of blood T cells in healthy people across ages (dated by TCRdb to between 2014 and 2016). The library was obtained by 5' RACE. TCRdb shows the sequencer as Illumina HiSeq 2500. The second PCR ran for roughly 6 to 11 cycles and used a J-beta primer mix along with a sample-barcoded 5' primer. The raw public data were reprocessed by TCRdb itself: fastp quality trimming at Q25, MiXCR clonotype calling, in-frame beta chains only. Here each entry gathers all rows of one CDR3 protein and keeps the most common genes and DNA. For this sample the table gives approximately 690,000 distinct CDR3 sequences, of which less than 45% were detected only once. Of the sample, approximately 31% is held by the ten largest clones. Source material: blood. Receptors were obtained from a man older than 75 in good health.

There are many counts of this clonotype. This rearrangement joins TRBV5-1 to TRBJ2-1; 7 bases are a match to TRBD1. Germline trimming cut 0 bases from V and 5 bases from J; bases unmatched to any gene: 5. The CDR3 extends over 15 amino acids. Germline V gives CDR1 SGHRS, CDR2 YFSETQ. The CDR3: CASSLDGQVNNEQFF. CDR3 nucleotide sequence: TGCGCCAGCAGCTTGGACGGACAGGTAAACAATGAGCAGTTCTTC.

V and J are TRBV4-1 and TRBJ1-4; possibly TRBD1 for D (5 bases). CDR1 and CDR2 (germline): MGHRA, YSYEKL. Trimming stripped 4 bases from V and 5 bases from J, with 14 bases between. The CDR3 covers 15 residues. CDR3 amino acids: CASSLPSGGNEKLFF. For the CDR3, the DNA is TGCGCCAGCAGCCTTCCCTCCGGGGGAAATGAAAAACTGTTTTTT.

This chain uses TRBV5-1 with TRBJ2-5; D gene ambiguous. The CDR3 has 14 amino acids. From germline, CDR1 is SGHRS and CDR2 YFSETQ. V lost 5 bases to trimming and J lost 1 base, with 12 bases between them. CDR3 protein: CASSVRSFQETQYF. As DNA, the CDR3 is TGCGCCAGCAGTGTCCGGAGTTTCCAAGAGACCCAGTACTTC.

This clonotype came up a few times. This chain joins TRBV28 and TRBJ2-1; the match to TRBD2 covers 11 bases. Germline V gene lookup returns CDR1 MDHEN and CDR2 SYDVKM. The CDR3 covers 16 residues. The V segment lost 6 bases and the J segment 4 bases; nucleotides outside the gene matches: 8. CDR3 sequence: CASSKRGLAVYNEQFF. The CDR3 nucleotides read TGTGCCAGCAGCAAAAGGGGACTAGCGGTATACAATGAGCAGTTCTTC.

This clonotype was found many times. The chain links TRBV10-1 to TRBJ2-7; 8 bases agree with TRBD1. CDR1 is WNHNN, CDR2 SYGVQD, per germline (reference sequence). V shed 2 bases, J shed 0 bases, and the junction held 3 bases outside the gene matches. The CDR3 covers 15 residues. In DNA form, the CDR3 reads TGCGCCAGCAGTGAGGATGGGACAGGCTCCTACGAGCAGTACTTC. Its translation: CASSEDGTGSYEQYF.

The chain uses TRBV6-1 and TRBJ1-5; 8 bases match TRBD1. The germline gives CDR1 MNHNS, CDR2 SASEGT. V lost 11 bases and J lost 2; bases outside the gene matches: 8. CDR3 length equals 14 residues. The CDR3 protein is CAGAGGEGNQPQHF. The CDR3 DNA follows: TGTGCCGGCGCAGGGGGCGAAGGCAATCAGCCCCAGCATTTT.

The rearrangement uses TRBV6-2 or TRBV6-3 and TRBJ2-5; 7 bases fit TRBD1. Germline CDR1 MNHEY, CDR2 SVGEGT. Losses at the gene ends were 6 bases for V and 4 bases for J; bases not matched to a gene: 2. This CDR3 contains 12 residues. The CDR3 loop is CASSRGIETQYF. Written as DNA, the CDR3 is TGTGCCAGCAGCAGGGGGATAGAGACCCAGTACTTC.

The genes are TRBV3-1 and TRBJ2-1, with TRBD1 as a possible D gene (6 bases). This CDR3 spans 15 amino acids. The ends were cut back, 4 bases at V and 8 bases at J, with 18 bases in the middle. Germline CDR1 and CDR2: LGHDT and YNNKEL (reference sequence). The CDR3 protein is CASSLFGTGYDEQFF. CDR3 in DNA: TGTGCCAGCAGCCTCTTCGGTACAGGGTACGATGAGCAGTTCTTC.

The chain carries TRBV6-2 or TRBV6-3 and TRBJ2-7; D is unresolved. Germline-derived CDR1 and CDR2 are MNHEY and SVGEGT. The V end lost 10 bases, the J end lost 7 bases, and 17 bases lay between the germline ends. This CDR3 has 12 amino acids. The CDR3: CATKLVGNEQYF. The CDR3 DNA reads as TGTGCCACCAAGCTGGTGGGGAATGAGCAGTACTTC.

Turning to this clonotype: One end of the junction fails to match germline, which may point to a read error. The gene calls are TRBV12-3 or TRBV12-4 and TRBJ2-7; possible D gene TRBD1, 5 bases. The J call may be wrong; the DNA end is better matched by TRBJ2-5. CDR3 length equals 13 residues. The CDR3 region is CANSLNRGETQYF. In nucleotides, the CDR3 is TGTGCCAACAGTTTAAATAGGGGAGAGACCCAGTACTTC.

This clonotype was seen many times. The V call is TRBV5-6, the J call TRBJ2-3, with 7 bases that match TRBD1. The CDR3 has 15 amino acids. Germline V gene data show CDR1 as SGHDT and CDR2 as YYEEEE. J gave up 2 bases and V 1 base, and 4 bases lay outside the gene matches. The CDR3: CASSLTGAYTDTQYF. As DNA, the CDR3 is TGTGCCAGCAGCTTGACAGGGGCCTACACAGATACGCAGTATTTT. Filled out from reference TRBV5-6 and TRBJ2-3, the complete variable domain reads DAGVTQSPTHLIKTRGQQVTLRCSPKSGHDTVSWYQQALGQGPQFIFQYYEEEERQRGNFPDRFSGHQFPNYSSELNVNALLLGDSALYLCASSLTGAYTDTQYFGPGTRLTVL.

The sample holds a few counts of this clonotype. V is TRBV2 and J is TRBJ2-7; D possibly corresponds to TRBD1 (6 bases). Germline V gene lookup returns CDR1 SNHLY and CDR2 FYNNEI. Trimming cost V 10 bases and J 2 bases, with 18 bases left between them. The CDR3 is 14 amino acids. As DNA, the CDR3 is TGTGCCACCAGCATAGGGACAACAACCTACGAGCAGTACTTC. Encoded protein: CATSIGTTTYEQYF.

This clonotype has only a few counts. The V and J genes are TRBV27 and TRBJ2-6, with unresolved D. The germline CDR1 and CDR2 sequences are MNHEY and SMNVEV (reference sequence). This CDR3 region has 15 residues. Deletions cut 6 bases from V and 0 bases from J, with 9 bases between. The CDR3 sequence: CASRRHGSGANVLTF. DNA for the CDR3: TGTGCCAGCAGGCGCCACGGCTCTGGGGCCAACGTCCTGACTTTC. Drawing the rest from reference TRBV27 and TRBJ2-6, the complete variable domain is EAQVTQNPRYLITVTGKKLTVTCSQNMNHEYMSWYRQDPGLGLRQIYYSMNVEVTDKGDVPEGYKVSRKEKRNFPLILESPSPNQTSLYFCASRRHGSGANVLTFGAGSRLTVL.

The chain combines TRBV6-5 with TRBJ1-4; 8 bases are shared with TRBD1. In germline, CDR1 is MNHEY, CDR2 SVGAGI. This CDR3 is built from 14 residues. The J segment lost 4 bases and the V segment lost 6 bases, leaving 4 bases of the junction unmatched. The CDR3 DNA reads as TGTGCCAGCAGGATGACAGGGGATAATGAAAAACTGTTTTTT. As protein: CASRMTGDNEKLFF.

The chain employs TRBV6-1 and TRBJ2-4; D remains unclear. The DNA end is more similar to TRBJ2-7, so the J call may be wrong. Germline values: CDR1 MNHNS, CDR2 SASEGT. This CDR3 region has 17 residues. CDR3 amino acids: CASSPPVFRPADYEQYF. The CDR3 coding sequence is TGTGCCAGCAGTCCTCCGGTATTCCGACCCGCGGACTACGAGCAGTACTTC.

The gene calls are TRBV7-2 and TRBJ2-1, with D unresolved. The germline V and J ends were trimmed by 2 bases and 4 bases, with 12 bases remaining between them. Germline-derived CDR1 and CDR2 are SGHTA and FQGNSA. This CDR3 has 15 residues. The CDR3 DNA sequence: TGTGCCAGCAGCTTACGACCGCTCCCTTACAATGAGCAGTTCTTC. Amino acids: CASSLRPLPYNEQFF.